This passage covers 8 T cell receptor beta chains from one sample sequenced in a study of blood T cell repertoires in COVID-19 (TCRdb year 2020). Preparation of the library involved the immunoSEQ multiplex PCR assay. Drawn from immuneACCESS, this table holds only the in-frame rearrangements with V and J called that TCRdb kept. Clones are partly lost; checked studies trace under half to an unresolved V gene and leave the rest unexplained. The table for this sample lists roughly 70,000 clones; about 92% of them were counted only once. The biggest ten clones account for around 0.52% of the sample. The sequenced sample consisted of peripheral blood. The receptors derive from a man aged 50-59 years with COVID-19, enrolled during active disease.

The chain has TRBV28 and TRBJ1-2, with D possibly TRBD1 on 6 matching bases. The V and J ends lost 5 bases and 1 base respectively, with 23 bases between them. The CDR3 totals 18 residues. The germline V gene has CDR1 MDHEN and CDR2 SYDVKM. The CDR3 DNA follows: TGTGCCAGCAGTGGGCCTGGTTCCGGGGACAAATTTAACTATGGCTACACCTTC. Encoded protein: CASSGPGSGDKFNYGYTF.

This chain uses TRBV9 with TRBJ2-2; D call uncertain. Trimming took 0 bases from V and 4 from J, leaving 7 bases between them. This CDR3 has 14 amino acids. The germline CDR1 and CDR2 sequences are SGDLS and YYNGEE. This CDR3 reads CASSVAKFTGELFF. The CDR3 coding sequence is TGTGCCAGCAGCGTAGCTAAGTTCACCGGGGAGCTGTTTTTT.

In DNA, the CDR3 is TGTGCCAGCAGCCAGGGGGGTTATGAAAAACTGTTTTTT. Translation gives CASSQGGYEKLFF. The genes are TRBV7-9 and TRBJ1-4; 7 bases line up with TRBD1. This CDR3 is 13 amino acids long. The V gene's germline CDR1 is SEHNR and CDR2 FQNEAQ (reference sequence). V was pared by 5 bases and J by 6 bases, with 3 bases of the junction left unmatched.

This sequence joins TRBV4-2 and TRBJ2-2; 7 nucleotides align to TRBD2. This CDR3 is 15 amino acids long. CDR1 is LGHNA and CDR2 is YNFKEQ in the germline V gene. The junction had 8 bases not matched to a gene; V was cut back by 4 bases and J by 6 bases. The CDR3 nucleotides are TGTGCCAGCAGCCGAGGAGCGGGAACGGCCGGGGAGCTGTTTTTT. Protein sequence: CASSRGAGTAGELFF.

The V call is TRBV7-3, the J call TRBJ2-2; D perhaps matches TRBD1 (6 bases). V was pared by 5 bases and J by 1 base, with 14 bases between. Germline V gene sequence: CDR1 SGHTA, CDR2 FQGTGA. The CDR3 extends over 16 amino acids. The CDR3 DNA reads TGTGCCAGCAGCCGTCAGGGGACCCTGAACACCGGGGAGCTGTTTTTT. It specifies CASSRQGTLNTGELFF.

This clone was seen only once. V usage is TRBV30 and J usage is TRBJ2-3; TRBD2 aligns across 8 bases. This CDR3 spans 15 amino acids. Germline CDR1 is GTSNPN and CDR2 is SVGIG (reference sequence). Trimming at V came to 2 bases and at J to 3 bases, leaving 7 bases not matched to a gene. The CDR3 DNA follows: TGTGCCTGGAGTCGGGTAGCGGGAAGAACAGATACGCAGTATTTT. Its translation is CAWSRVAGRTDTQYF.

This chain links TRBV14 with TRBJ2-7; maybe TRBD2 (7 bases). CDR3 size: 19 residues. The germline V and J ends were trimmed by 4 bases and 12 bases, with 37 bases remaining between them. Germline CDR1 reads SGHDN; CDR2 reads FVKESK. CDR3 protein: CASSPTSGALGRESRSPYF. The DNA for the CDR3 is TGTGCCAGCAGCCCTACCTCAGGGGCGCTCGGGCGGGAGAGTCGTTCGCCGTACTTC.

The V gene is TRBV20-1, the J gene TRBJ2-4, with D tentatively TRBD2 (5 bases). Trimming removed 3 bases at V and 3 bases at J, with 15 bases between. Germline V gene sequence: CDR1 DFQATT, CDR2 SNEGSKA (reference sequence). This CDR3 region has 15 residues. CDR3 amino acids: CSASSPPGGKNIQYF. In DNA, the CDR3 is TGCAGTGCTAGTAGTCCCCCCGGAGGCAAAAACATTCAGTACTTC.